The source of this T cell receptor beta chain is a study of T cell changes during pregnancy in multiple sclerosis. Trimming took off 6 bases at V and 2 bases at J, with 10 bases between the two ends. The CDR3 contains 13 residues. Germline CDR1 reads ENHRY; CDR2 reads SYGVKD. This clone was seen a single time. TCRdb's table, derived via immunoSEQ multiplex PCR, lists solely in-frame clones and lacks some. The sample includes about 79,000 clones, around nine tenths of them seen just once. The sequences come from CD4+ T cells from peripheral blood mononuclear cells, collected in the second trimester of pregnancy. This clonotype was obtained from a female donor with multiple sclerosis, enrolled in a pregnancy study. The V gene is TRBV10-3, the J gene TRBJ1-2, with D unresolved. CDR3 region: CAIREEGNYGYTF. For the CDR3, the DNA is TGTGCCATCAGGGAGGAGGGAAACTATGGCTACACCTTC.